The count of the clone carrying this T cell receptor beta chain is one. Its antigen is unidentified. This sample is part of a study of T cell responses to AZD1222 COVID-19 vaccine. Findings and caveats of the study: Clonal diversity may have been underestimated in mostly white British donors. A rise in Spike-specific TCR breadth and depth followed two AZD1222 doses.

CDR3 length: 12 amino acids. The V gene's germline CDR1 is SGDLS and CDR2 YYNGEE. Trimming shortened V by 3 bases and J by 5 bases, and 8 bases separated the two germline ends. Only in-frame clones appear in the TCRdb table, and some are missing; sequencing was by immunoSEQ multiplex PCR. The sample lists around 160,000 clones; roughly nine tenths were seen once. The clonotype comes from an adult who received the AZD1222 COVID-19 vaccine. The genes are TRBV9 and TRBJ2-5; no firm D call. This material consisted of peripheral blood, taken 28 days after the second AZD1222 dose. Here the CDR3 reads CASSDTRETQYF. DNA for the CDR3: TGTGCCAGCAGCGATACCCGGGAGACCCAGTACTTC.